The clone carrying this TCR beta chain was seen ten or more times. The sample comes from a study of T cells after yellow fever vaccination. Across the study: The authors prepared low-cell-number fractions using SMART-Seq v4 Ultra Low Input.

V was clipped by 6 bases and J by 0 bases; unmatched bases: 4. CDR1 is SEHNR and CDR2 is FQNEAQ in the germline V gene (reference sequence). The CDR3 has 14 residues. Template switching with 5'RACE generated the TCR cDNA and added a universal primer site and UMIs. TCRdb reprocessed the 5' RACE reads via MiXCR and lists one record per CDR3 protein. The table shows about 340,000 distinct CDR3 sequences, with approximately 12% occurring only once. The clonotype originates from a man younger than 35 who received the YFV17D yellow fever vaccine. The chain joins TRBV7-9 to TRBJ2-7; TRBD1 matches 8 bases. The sample was CD4+ T cells sorted from PBMCs, taken 15 days after the yellow fever booster vaccination. CDR3 loop: CASRSRGPSYEQYF. CDR3 nucleotide sequence: TGTGCCAGCAGGTCCAGGGGGCCCTCCTACGAGCAGTACTTC. Supplemented by reference TRBV7-9 and TRBJ2-7, the full variable domain reads DTGVSQNPRHKITKRGQNVTFRCDPISEHNRLYWYRQTLGQGPEFLTYFQNEAQLEKSRLLSDRFSAERPKGSFSTLEIQRTEQGDSAMYLCASRSRGPSYEQYFGPGTRLTVT.